This entry features one TCR beta chain sequence. Its cognate antigen has yet to be identified. No base quality information exists; no much larger clone differs at one position. The trial excluded patients who had a history of autoimmune disease or who were on systemic immunosuppression. Peripheral blood for TCR sequencing was drawn from every dose cohort at baseline, at cycle 4 day 1 and at cycle 7 day 1. Samples were obtained from an open-label, multicenter, first-in-human phase I dose-escalation trial of ivuxolimab. Adults with locally advanced or metastatic head and neck squamous cell, hepatocellular, melanoma or renal cell carcinoma were enrolled in the trial. Before TCR sequencing, CD4+ T cells and CD8+ T cells were sorted from peripheral blood as separate populations. The entry originates in a study of OX40 agonist ivuxolimab in advanced cancers. Regarding the complete study: Ivuxolimab was a fully human IgG2 agonistic monoclonal antibody targeting the costimulatory receptor OX40 (CD134). Intravenous ivuxolimab was administered to patients every 2 weeks at six dose levels: 0.01, 0.1, 0.3, 1.5, 3 and 10 mg/kg. Of the approximately 53 patients in dose escalation, around 20 had hepatocellular carcinoma, roughly 15 had melanoma, 9 had renal cell carcinoma and 9 had head and neck cancer. A male proportion of almost 85% and a mean age of approximately 58 years, ranging from about 23 to 90, were recorded for the dose-escalation cohort. Patients were allowed to have had prior anti-PD-1, anti-PD-L1 or anti-CTLA-4 therapy, and 40% of the dose-escalation patients had previously received checkpoint inhibitors. Three dose-escalation patients achieved partial responses, one with hepatocellular carcinoma and two with cutaneous melanoma. Peripheral TCRbeta sequencing aimed to test whether ivuxolimab altered TCR sequence diversity and caused clonal T-cell expansion. The paper reports the monotherapy dose-escalation portion (N of about 50 patients) of the phase I ivuxolimab trial.

For sequencing of the TCRbeta CDR3 region, genomic DNA was extracted from the sorted cells. The immunoSEQ Assay was used to sequence the TCRbeta CDR3 regions. TCRdb carries this immuneACCESS record with in-frame sequences only. Its versions omit some clonotypes, under half of them owing to an unresolved V gene in the studies checked, with the rest unexplained. This sample holds approximately 50,000 clones; around 80% were observed only once. The ten largest account for about 3.9% of the sample. On the study overall, not on this receptor specifically: At doses of 0.1 to 3.0 mg/kg, clonal expansion of both CD4+ and CD8+ T cells in blood was seen between baseline and week 6. In partial responders in the 0.1-3.0 mg/kg groups, normalized peripheral clonal expansion was found to be among the lowest, especially among CD8+ T cells. On average, CD8+ T cells showed more expanded clones than CD4+ T cells after ivuxolimab. Low levels of normalized T-cell clonal expansion were also seen in some patients who did not respond. Which antigens the clonally expanded peripheral T cells were specific for was not determined.

The germline V gene specifies SGHTA as CDR1 and FQGNSA as CDR2. There are 14 amino acids in the CDR3, from cysteine to phenylalanine inclusive. This entry keeps only the CDR3 DNA: 42 bases, framed from base 1. V and J lose 1 base and 3 bases, and a span of 9 bases separates them. This clonotype originated in an adult with an advanced solid tumor such as melanoma, head and neck, liver or kidney cancer. This specimen consisted of CD4+ or CD8+ T cells sorted from blood, obtained in a trial of the OX40 agonist ivuxolimab. In this chain, TRBV7-2 is recombined with TRBJ1-2; the D segment cannot be called with confidence. The CDR3 region reads CASSLVVGHYGYTF. The base sequence is TGTGCCAGCAGCTTAGTAGTGGGTCACTATGGCTACACCTTC.